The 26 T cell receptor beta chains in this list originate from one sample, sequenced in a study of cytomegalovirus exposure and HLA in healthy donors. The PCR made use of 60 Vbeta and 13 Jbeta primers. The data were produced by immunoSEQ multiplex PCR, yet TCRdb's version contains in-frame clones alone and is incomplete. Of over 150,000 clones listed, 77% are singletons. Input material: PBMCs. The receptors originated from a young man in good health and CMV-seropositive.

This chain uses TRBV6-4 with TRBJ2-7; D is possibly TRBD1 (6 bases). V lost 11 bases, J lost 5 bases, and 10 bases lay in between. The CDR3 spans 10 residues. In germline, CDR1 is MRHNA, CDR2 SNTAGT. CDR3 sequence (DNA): TGTGCCGGGGGCGAGCACGAGCAGTACTTC. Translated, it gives CAGGEHEQYF.

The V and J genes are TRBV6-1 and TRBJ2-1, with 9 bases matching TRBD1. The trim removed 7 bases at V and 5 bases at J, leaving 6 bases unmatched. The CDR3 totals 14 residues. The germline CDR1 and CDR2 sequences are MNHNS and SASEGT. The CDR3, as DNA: TGTGCCAGCAAACCGGGACAGGGACACAATGAGCAGTTCTTC. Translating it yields CASKPGQGHNEQFF.

CDR3 DNA: TGTGCCAGCAGCCCCGGGACTGGAGGAAATCAGCCCCAGCATTTT. It translates to CASSPGTGGNQPQHF. This sequence joins TRBV11-1 and TRBJ1-5; weak D call: TRBD1 (5 bases). This CDR3 is built from 15 residues. V lost 5 bases and J 4 bases, leaving 15 bases between the germline ends. Germline V CDR1 and CDR2: SGHAT, FQDESV (reference sequence).

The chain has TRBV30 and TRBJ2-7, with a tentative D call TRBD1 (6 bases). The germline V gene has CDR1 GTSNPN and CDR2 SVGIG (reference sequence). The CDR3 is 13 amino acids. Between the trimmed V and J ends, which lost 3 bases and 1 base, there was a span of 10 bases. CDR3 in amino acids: CAWSRGPSYEQYF. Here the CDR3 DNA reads TGTGCCTGGAGCAGGGGACCTTCCTACGAGCAGTACTTC.

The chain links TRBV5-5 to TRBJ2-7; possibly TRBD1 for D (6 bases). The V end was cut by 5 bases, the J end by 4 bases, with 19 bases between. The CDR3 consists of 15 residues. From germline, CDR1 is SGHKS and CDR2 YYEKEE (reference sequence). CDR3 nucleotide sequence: TGTGCCAGCAGTTTTTATCCGGGACAAGAGTACGAGCAGTACTTC. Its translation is CASSFYPGQEYEQYF.

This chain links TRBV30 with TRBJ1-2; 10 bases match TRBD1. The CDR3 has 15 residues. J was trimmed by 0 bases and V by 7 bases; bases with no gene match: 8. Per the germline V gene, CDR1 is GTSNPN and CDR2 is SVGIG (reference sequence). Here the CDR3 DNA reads TGTGCCTCTTCTCGGACAGGGGGATCTAACTATGGCTACACCTTC. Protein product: CASSRTGGSNYGYTF. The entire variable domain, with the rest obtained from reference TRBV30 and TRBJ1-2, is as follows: SQTIHQWPATLVQPVGSPLSLECTVEGTSNPNLYWYRQAAGRGLQLLFYSVGIGQISSEVPQNLSASRPQDRQFILSSKKLLLSDSGFYLCASSRTGGSNYGYTFGSGTRLTVV.

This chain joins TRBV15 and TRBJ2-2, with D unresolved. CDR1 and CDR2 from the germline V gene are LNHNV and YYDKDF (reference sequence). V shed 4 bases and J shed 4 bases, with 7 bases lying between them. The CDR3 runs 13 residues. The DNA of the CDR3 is TGTGCCACCAGCACCCAAATCACCGGGGAGCTGTTTTTT. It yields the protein CATSTQITGELFF.

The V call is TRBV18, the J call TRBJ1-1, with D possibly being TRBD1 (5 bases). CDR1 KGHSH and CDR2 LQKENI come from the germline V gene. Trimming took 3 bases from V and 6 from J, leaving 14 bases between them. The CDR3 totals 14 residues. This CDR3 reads CASSPSTARAEAFF. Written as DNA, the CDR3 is TGTGCCAGCTCACCTTCGACAGCTAGGGCTGAAGCTTTCTTT. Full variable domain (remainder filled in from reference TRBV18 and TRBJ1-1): NAGVMQNPRHLVRRRGQEARLRCSPMKGHSHVYWYRQLPEEGLKFMVYLQKENIIDESGMPKERFSAEFPKEGPSILRIQQVVRGDSAAYFCASSPSTARAEAFFGQGTRLTVV.

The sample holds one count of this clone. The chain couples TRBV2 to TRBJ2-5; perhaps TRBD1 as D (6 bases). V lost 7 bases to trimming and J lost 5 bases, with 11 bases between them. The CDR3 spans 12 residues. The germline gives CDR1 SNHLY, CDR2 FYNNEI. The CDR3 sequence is CASKDRLETQYF. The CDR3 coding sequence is TGTGCCAGCAAAGACAGGTTGGAGACCCAGTACTTC.

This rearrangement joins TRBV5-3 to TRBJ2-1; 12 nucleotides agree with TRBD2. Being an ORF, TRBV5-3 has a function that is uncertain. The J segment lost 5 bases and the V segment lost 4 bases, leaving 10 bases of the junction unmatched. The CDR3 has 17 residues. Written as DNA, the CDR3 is TGTGCCAGAAGCCGCCTACTAGCGGGGGGTAATAACAATGAGCAGTTCTTC. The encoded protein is CARSRLLAGGNNNEQFF.

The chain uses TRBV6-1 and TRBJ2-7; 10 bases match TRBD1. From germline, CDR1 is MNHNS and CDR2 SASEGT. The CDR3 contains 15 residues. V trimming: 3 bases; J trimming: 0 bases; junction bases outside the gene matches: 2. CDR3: CASSDRTGGSYEQYF. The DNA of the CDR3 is TGTGCCAGCAGTGACAGGACAGGGGGCTCCTACGAGCAGTACTTC.

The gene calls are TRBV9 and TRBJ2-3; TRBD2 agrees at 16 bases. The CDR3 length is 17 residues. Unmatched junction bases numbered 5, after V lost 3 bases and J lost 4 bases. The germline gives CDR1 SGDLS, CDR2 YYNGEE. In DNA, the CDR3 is TGTGCCAGCAGCGAGGGACTAGCGGGGGGGAGCGCAGATACGCAGTATTTT. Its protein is CASSEGLAGGSADTQYF.

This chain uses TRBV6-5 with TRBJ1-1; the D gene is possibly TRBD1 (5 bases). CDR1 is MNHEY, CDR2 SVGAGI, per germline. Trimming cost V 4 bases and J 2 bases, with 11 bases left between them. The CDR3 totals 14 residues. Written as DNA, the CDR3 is TGTGCCAGCAGTTTAGACAGTAGTAACACTGAAGCTTTCTTT. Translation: CASSLDSSNTEAFF.

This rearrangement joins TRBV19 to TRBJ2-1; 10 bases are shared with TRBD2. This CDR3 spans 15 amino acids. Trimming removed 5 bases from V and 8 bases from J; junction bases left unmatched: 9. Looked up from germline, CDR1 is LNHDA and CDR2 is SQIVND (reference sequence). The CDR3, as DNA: TGTGCCAGTAGTCTGTGGCTAGCGGGGGTGGATGAGCAGTTCTTC. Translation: CASSLWLAGVDEQFF.

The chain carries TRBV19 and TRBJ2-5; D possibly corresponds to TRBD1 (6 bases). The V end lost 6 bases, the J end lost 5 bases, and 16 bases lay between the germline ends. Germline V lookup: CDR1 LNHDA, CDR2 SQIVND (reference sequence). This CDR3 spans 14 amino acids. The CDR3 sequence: CASSPRGQVETQYF. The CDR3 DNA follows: TGTGCCAGTAGCCCCAGGGGACAAGTGGAGACCCAGTACTTC.

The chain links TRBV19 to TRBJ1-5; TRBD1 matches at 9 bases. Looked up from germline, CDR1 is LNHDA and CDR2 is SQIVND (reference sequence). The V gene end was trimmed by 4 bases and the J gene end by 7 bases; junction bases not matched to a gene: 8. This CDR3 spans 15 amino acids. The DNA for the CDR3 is TGTGCCAGTAGTACCCAGACAGGGGGGTACCAGCCCCAGCATTTT. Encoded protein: CASSTQTGGYQPQHF.

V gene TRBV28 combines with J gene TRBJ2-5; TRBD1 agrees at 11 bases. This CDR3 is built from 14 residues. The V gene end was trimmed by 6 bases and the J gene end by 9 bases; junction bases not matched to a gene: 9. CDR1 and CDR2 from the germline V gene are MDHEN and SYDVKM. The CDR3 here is CASRILGTGGAQYF. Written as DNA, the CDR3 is TGTGCCAGCAGGATCCTCGGGACAGGGGGGGCCCAGTACTTC.

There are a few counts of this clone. The CDR3 DNA is TGCAGCGCGATGGAGGGAACTGAAGCTTTCTTT. The encoded protein is CSAMEGTEAFF. The J gene is TRBJ1-1, the V gene TRBV29-1; D ambiguous. The CDR3 loop spans 11 amino acids. Per germline, CDR1 SQVTM and CDR2 ANQGSEA. V lost 7 bases and J 5 bases, leaving 11 bases between the germline ends.

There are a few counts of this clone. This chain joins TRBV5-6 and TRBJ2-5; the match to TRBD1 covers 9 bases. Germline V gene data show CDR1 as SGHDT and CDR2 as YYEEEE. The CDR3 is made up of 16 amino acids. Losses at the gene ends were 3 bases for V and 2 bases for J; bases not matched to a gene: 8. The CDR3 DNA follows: TGTGCCAGCAGCTGGAAGGGACAGGGCCTTCAAGAGACCCAGTACTTC. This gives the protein CASSWKGQGLQETQYF. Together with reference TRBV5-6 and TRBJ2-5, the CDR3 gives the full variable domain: DAGVTQSPTHLIKTRGQQVTLRCSPKSGHDTVSWYQQALGQGPQFIFQYYEEEERQRGNFPDRFSGHQFPNYSSELNVNALLLGDSALYLCASSWKGQGLQETQYFGPGTRLLVL.

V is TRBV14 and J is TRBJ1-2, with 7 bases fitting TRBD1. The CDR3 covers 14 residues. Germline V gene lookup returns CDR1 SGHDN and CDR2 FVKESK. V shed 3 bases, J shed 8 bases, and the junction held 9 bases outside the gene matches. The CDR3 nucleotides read TGTGCCAGCAGCCAGGACAGGTCCTTGGCCGGCTACACCTTC. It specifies CASSQDRSLAGYTF.

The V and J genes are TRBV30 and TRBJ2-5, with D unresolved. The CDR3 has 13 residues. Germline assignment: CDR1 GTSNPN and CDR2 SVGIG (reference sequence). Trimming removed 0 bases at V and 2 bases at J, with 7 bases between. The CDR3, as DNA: TGTGCCTGGAGTGTACGGTATCAAGAGACCCAGTACTTC. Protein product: CAWSVRYQETQYF.

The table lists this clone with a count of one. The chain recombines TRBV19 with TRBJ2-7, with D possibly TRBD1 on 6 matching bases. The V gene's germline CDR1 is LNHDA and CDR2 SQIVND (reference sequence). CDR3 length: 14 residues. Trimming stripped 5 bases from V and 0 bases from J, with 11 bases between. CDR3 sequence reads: CASSYRTDSYEQYF. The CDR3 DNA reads TGTGCCAGTAGTTACCGGACAGACTCCTACGAGCAGTACTTC.

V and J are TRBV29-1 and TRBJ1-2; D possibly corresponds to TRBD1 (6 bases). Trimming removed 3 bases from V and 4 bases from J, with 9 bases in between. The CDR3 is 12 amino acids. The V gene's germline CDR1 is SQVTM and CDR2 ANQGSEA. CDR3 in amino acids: CSVDPGAYGYTF. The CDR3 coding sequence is TGCAGCGTTGATCCAGGGGCCTATGGCTACACCTTC.

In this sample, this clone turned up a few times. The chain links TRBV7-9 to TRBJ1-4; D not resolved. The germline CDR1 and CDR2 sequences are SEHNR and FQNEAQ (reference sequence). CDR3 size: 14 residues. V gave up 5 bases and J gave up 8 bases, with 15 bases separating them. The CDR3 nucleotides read TGTGCCAGCAGCCCGCGGCCCGGTCGGGAAAAACTGTTTTTT. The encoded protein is CASSPRPGREKLFF.

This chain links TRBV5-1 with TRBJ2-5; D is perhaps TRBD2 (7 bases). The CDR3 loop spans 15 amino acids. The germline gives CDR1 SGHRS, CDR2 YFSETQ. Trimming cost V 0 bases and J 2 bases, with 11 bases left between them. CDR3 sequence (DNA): TGCGCCAGCAGCTTGGTACAGGGAGGGCAAGAGACCCAGTACTTC. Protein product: CASSLVQGGQETQYF.

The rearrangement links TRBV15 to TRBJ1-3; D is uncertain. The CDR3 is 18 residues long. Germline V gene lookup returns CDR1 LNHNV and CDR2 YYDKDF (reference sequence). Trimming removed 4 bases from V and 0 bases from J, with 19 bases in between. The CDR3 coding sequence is TGTGCCACCAGCAAGGAGTTCCCCGACCGACTCTCTGGAAACACCATATATTTT. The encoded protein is CATSKEFPDRLSGNTIYF.